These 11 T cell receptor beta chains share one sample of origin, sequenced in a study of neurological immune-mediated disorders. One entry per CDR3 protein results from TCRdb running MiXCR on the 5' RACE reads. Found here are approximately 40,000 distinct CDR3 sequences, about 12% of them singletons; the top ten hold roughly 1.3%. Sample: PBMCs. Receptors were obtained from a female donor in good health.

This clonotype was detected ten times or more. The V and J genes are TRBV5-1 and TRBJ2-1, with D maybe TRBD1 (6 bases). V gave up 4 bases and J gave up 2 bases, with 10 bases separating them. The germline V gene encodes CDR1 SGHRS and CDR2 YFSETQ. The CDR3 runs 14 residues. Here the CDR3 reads CASSEGQTYNEQFF. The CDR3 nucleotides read TGCGCCAGCAGCGAAGGACAGACCTACAATGAGCAGTTCTTC.

For the CDR3, the DNA is TGTGCCAGCAGAGGACTAGCGGAGGGCACGCAGTATTTT. Translated: CASRGLAEGTQYF. This chain connects TRBV2 to TRBJ2-3, with 10 bases lining up with TRBD2. This CDR3 is built from 13 residues. Germline CDR1 and CDR2: SNHLY and FYNNEI. The V and J ends lost 6 bases and 9 bases, in that order; junction bases with no gene match: 6. The complete variable domain, with remaining parts taken from reference TRBV2 and TRBJ2-3, reads EPEVTQTPSHQVTQMGQEVILRCVPISNHLYFYWYRQILGQKVEFLVSFYNNEISEKSEIFDDQFSVERPDGSNFTLKIRSTKLEDSAMYFCASRGLAEGTQYFGPGTRLTVL.

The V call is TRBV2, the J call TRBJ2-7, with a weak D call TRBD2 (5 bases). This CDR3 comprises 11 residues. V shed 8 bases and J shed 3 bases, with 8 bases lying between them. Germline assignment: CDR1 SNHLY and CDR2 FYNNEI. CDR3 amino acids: CASGSVYEQYF. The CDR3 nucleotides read TGTGCCAGCGGGAGCGTCTACGAGCAGTACTTC. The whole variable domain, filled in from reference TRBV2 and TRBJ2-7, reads EPEVTQTPSHQVTQMGQEVILRCVPISNHLYFYWYRQILGQKVEFLVSFYNNEISEKSEIFDDQFSVERPDGSNFTLKIRSTKLEDSAMYFCASGSVYEQYFGPGTRLTVT.

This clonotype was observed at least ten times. In nucleotides, the CDR3 is TGCGCCAGCAGCTTATCCGGGACAGGGATCTACGAGCAGTACTTC. Its protein product is CASSLSGTGIYEQYF. The genes are TRBV5-1 and TRBJ2-7, with TRBD1 matching 9 bases. The CDR3 has 15 residues. Germline CDR1 and CDR2: SGHRS and YFSETQ. With 2 bases clipped from V and 3 bases from J, the junction kept 6 bases outside the gene matches.

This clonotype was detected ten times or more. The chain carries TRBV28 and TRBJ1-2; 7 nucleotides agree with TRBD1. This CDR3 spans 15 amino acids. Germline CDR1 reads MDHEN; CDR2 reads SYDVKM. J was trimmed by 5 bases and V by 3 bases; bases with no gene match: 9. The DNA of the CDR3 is TGTGCCAGCAGTTTGTCAACTACAGGGGCTTATGGCTACACCTTC. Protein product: CASSLSTTGAYGYTF.

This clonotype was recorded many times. CDR3 bases: TGTGCCAGCAGCCCCCAGGGGCGGACACCGAGGGACACAGATACGCAGTATTTT. Amino acids: CASSPQGRTPRDTDTQYF. The chain combines TRBV7-9 with TRBJ2-3; D perhaps matches TRBD1 (6 bases). V was shortened by 5 bases and J by 2 bases, with 23 bases between the two germline ends. The germline V gene encodes CDR1 SEHNR and CDR2 FQNEAQ (reference sequence). The CDR3 loop spans 18 amino acids.

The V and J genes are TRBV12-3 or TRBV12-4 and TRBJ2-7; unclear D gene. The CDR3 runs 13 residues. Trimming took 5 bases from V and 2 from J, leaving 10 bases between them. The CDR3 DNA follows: TGTGCCAGCAGTAGTAGTGGGACCTACGAGCAGTACTTC. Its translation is CASSSSGTYEQYF.

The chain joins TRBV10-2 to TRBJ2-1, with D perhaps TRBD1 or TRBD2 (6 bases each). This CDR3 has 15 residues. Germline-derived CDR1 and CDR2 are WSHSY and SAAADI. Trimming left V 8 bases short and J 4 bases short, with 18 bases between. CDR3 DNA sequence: TGCGCCAGCTGGGGGCGGGGACTGGAGTACAATGAGCAGTTCTTC. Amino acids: CASWGRGLEYNEQFF.

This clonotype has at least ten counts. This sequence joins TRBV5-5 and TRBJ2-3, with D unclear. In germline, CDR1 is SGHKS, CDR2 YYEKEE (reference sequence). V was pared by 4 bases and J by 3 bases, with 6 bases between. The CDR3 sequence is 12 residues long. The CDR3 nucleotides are TGTGCCAGCAGCCAGCATACAGATACGCAGTATTTT. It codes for CASSQHTDTQYF. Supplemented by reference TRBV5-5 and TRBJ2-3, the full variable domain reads DAGVTQSPTHLIKTRGQQVTLRCSPISGHKSVSWYQQVLGQGPQFIFQYYEKEERGRGNFPDRFSARQFPNYSSELNVNALLLGDSALYLCASSQHTDTQYFGPGTRLTVL.

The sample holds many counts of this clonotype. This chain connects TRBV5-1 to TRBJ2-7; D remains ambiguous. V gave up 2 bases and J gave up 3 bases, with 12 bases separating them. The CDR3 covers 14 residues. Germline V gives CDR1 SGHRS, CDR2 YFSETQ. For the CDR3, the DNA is TGCGCCAGCAGCTTTGGCCCCGATGGCTACGAGCAGTACTTC. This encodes CASSFGPDGYEQYF. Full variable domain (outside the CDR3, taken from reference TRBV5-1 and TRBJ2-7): KAGVTQTPRYLIKTRGQQVTLSCSPISGHRSVSWYQQTPGQGLQFLFEYFSETQRNKGNFPGRFSGRQFSNSRSEMNVSTLELGDSALYLCASSFGPDGYEQYFGPGTRLTVT.

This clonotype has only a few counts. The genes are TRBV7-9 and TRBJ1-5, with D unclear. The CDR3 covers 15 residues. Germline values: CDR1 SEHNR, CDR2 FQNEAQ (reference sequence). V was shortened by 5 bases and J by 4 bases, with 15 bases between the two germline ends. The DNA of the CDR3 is TGTGCCAGCAGCCCAGTCACCGGGCCGAATCAGCCCCAGCATTTT. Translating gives CASSPVTGPNQPQHF.